These 27 T cell receptor beta chains came from one sample sequenced in a study of neoadjuvant nivolumab and ipilimumab in lung cancer. Sequencing used immunoSEQ multiplex PCR; TCRdb keeps in-frame clones, though not all of them. The sample has some 38,000 clones; 80% to 90% are singletons. Sequencing used peripheral blood, obtained before neoadjuvant nivolumab, alone or with ipilimumab. These receptors all stem from an adult with non-small cell lung cancer.

The chain links TRBV5-1 to TRBJ1-1; perhaps TRBD1 as D (6 bases). The V and J ends lost 6 bases and 2 bases respectively, with 14 bases between them. The CDR3 consists of 14 residues. Germline CDR1 SGHRS, CDR2 YFSETQ. CDR3 sequence: CASNVLGGNTEAFF. Here the CDR3 DNA reads TGCGCCAGCAACGTACTAGGGGGAAACACTGAAGCTTTCTTT.

The chain employs TRBV9 and TRBJ2-3; tentatively, D is TRBD1 (6 bases). Germline lookup yields CDR1 SGDLS and CDR2 YYNGEE. This CDR3 contains 16 residues. V shed 4 bases and J shed 1 base, with 16 bases lying between them. The CDR3: CASSSQTGSGTDTQYF. DNA for the CDR3: TGTGCCAGCAGCTCCCAGACAGGTTCAGGCACAGATACGCAGTATTTT.

The chain has TRBV29-1 and TRBJ2-2; D remains unclear. The CDR3 has 13 residues. V was cut by 3 bases and J by 1 base, with 6 bases left in between. The V gene's germline CDR1 is SQVTM and CDR2 ANQGSEA. The DNA for the CDR3 is TGCAGCGTTGAGAAGGGGAACACCGGGGAGCTGTTTTTT. Encoded protein: CSVEKGNTGELFF.

This sequence joins TRBV19 and TRBJ2-7, with 9 bases that match TRBD2. This CDR3 spans 13 amino acids. V lost 7 bases, J lost 4 bases, and 5 bases stayed unmatched. Germline V gives CDR1 LNHDA, CDR2 SQIVND (reference sequence). In DNA, the CDR3 is TGTGCCAGTACGTCGGCGGGAGGGTACGAGCAGTACTTC. It encodes CASTSAGGYEQYF. The entire variable domain, with the rest obtained from reference TRBV19 and TRBJ2-7, is as follows: DGGITQSPKYLFRKEGQNVTLSCEQNLNHDAMYWYRQDPGQGLRLIYYSQIVNDFQKGDIAEGYSVSREKKESFPLTVTSAQKNPTAFYLCASTSAGGYEQYFGPGTRLTVT.

The DNA of the CDR3 is TGTGCCAGCAGCTTAGGAGGGGGAGGCCAGCCCCAGCATTTT. Its protein product is CASSLGGGGQPQHF. This rearrangement joins TRBV11-2 to TRBJ1-5; a weak D match, TRBD1 (6 bases). This CDR3 has 14 residues. V gave up 1 base and J gave up 7 bases, with 11 bases separating them. The germline CDR1 and CDR2 sequences are SGHAT and FQNNGV.

This clone appeared once. The chain couples TRBV2 to TRBJ1-1, with D maybe TRBD1 (5 bases). The CDR3 has 15 residues. Trimming left V 2 bases short and J 5 bases short, with 15 bases between. The germline V gene has CDR1 SNHLY and CDR2 FYNNEI. The CDR3 spells CASSESGGVGTEAFF. In nucleotides, the CDR3 is TGTGCCAGCAGTGAAAGTGGGGGGGTAGGGACTGAAGCTTTCTTT.

The sample holds a few counts of this clone. This chain connects TRBV21-1 to TRBJ1-5; TRBD1 is taken as the D call from the table, unchecked against the DNA. TRBV21-1 is annotated as a pseudogene. The CDR3 sequence is 19 residues long. The CDR3 loop is CASSYRDRGQGYSNQPQHF. The CDR3 nucleotides read TGTGCCAGCAGTTACCGGGACAGGGGGCAAGGATATAGCAATCAGCCCCAGCATTTT.

The V gene is TRBV5-1, the J gene TRBJ2-4; no reliable D call. V was cut by 5 bases and J by 0 bases, with 12 bases left in between. This CDR3 comprises 15 residues. Germline V gene data show CDR1 as SGHRS and CDR2 as YFSETQ. CDR3 residues: CASRSLGLAKNIQYF. The CDR3 bases are TGCGCCAGCAGGTCGCTTGGGCTAGCCAAAAACATTCAGTACTTC.

The rearrangement joins TRBV11-2 to TRBJ2-5; 8 bases line up with TRBD2. With 1 base clipped from V and 4 bases from J, the junction kept 8 bases outside the gene matches. Germline-derived CDR1 and CDR2 are SGHAT and FQNNGV. This CDR3 comprises 16 residues. The CDR3 here is CASSLGGAGVGETQYF. DNA of the CDR3: TGTGCCAGCAGCTTAGGAGGAGCGGGAGTGGGAGAGACCCAGTACTTC. Based on the CDR3 plus reference TRBV11-2 and TRBJ2-5, the full variable domain is EAGVAQSPRYKIIEKRQSVAFWCNPISGHATLYWYQQILGQGPKLLIQFQNNGVVDDSQLPKDRFSAERLKGVDSTLKIQPAKLEDSAVYLCASSLGGAGVGETQYFGPGTRLLVL.

The V gene is TRBV7-2, the J gene TRBJ2-7; the D gene could be TRBD1 or TRBD2 (6 bases each). V lost 1 base and J lost 2, with 12 bases in between. This CDR3 contains 15 residues. Germline V gives CDR1 SGHTA, CDR2 FQGNSA. The CDR3 loop reads CASSLGRGVTYEQYF. The CDR3, as DNA: TGTGCCAGCAGCTTAGGGAGGGGGGTAACCTACGAGCAGTACTTC.

The chain is built from TRBV27 and TRBJ1-1; no firm D call. Germline values: CDR1 MNHEY, CDR2 SMNVEV (reference sequence). The CDR3 loop spans 13 amino acids. V lost 2 bases and J lost 0, with 4 bases in between. The CDR3 nucleotides are TGTGCCAGCAGTTTAACCATGAACACTGAAGCTTTCTTT. Its protein product is CASSLTMNTEAFF.

The sample holds one count of this clone. The chain's CDR3 is CASWPGGSSYEQYF. The CDR3 DNA follows: TGCGCCAGCTGGCCCGGGGGCAGCTCCTACGAGCAGTACTTC. This chain joins TRBV5-1 and TRBJ2-7, with D tentatively TRBD1 or TRBD2 (6 bases each). From germline, CDR1 is SGHRS and CDR2 YFSETQ. Deletions cut 7 bases from V and 0 bases from J, with 14 bases between. The CDR3 length is 14 residues.

The CDR3 DNA reads as TGTGCCAGCAGCGTAGCCCCTATGAACTCGCCTGAGCAGTTCTTC. Amino acids: CASSVAPMNSPEQFF. This rearrangement joins TRBV9 to TRBJ2-1; D unclear. CDR1 is SGDLS and CDR2 is YYNGEE in the germline V gene. V lost 0 bases and J 9 bases, leaving 16 bases between the germline ends. The length of the CDR3 is 15 residues.

V is TRBV7-2 and J is TRBJ1-3; tentatively, D is TRBD1 (5 bases). Germline V gene lookup returns CDR1 SGHTA and CDR2 FQGNSA. V was cut by 1 base and J by 4 bases, with 8 bases left in between. The CDR3 runs 14 residues. CDR3 DNA: TGTGCCAGCAGCTTAGAGGGGAACGGAAACACCATATATTTT. Amino acids: CASSLEGNGNTIYF.

V usage is TRBV18 and J usage is TRBJ2-5, with a possible D match to TRBD1 (5 bases). This CDR3 contains 13 residues. V was shortened by 5 bases and J by 3 bases, with 10 bases between the two germline ends. The germline V gene has CDR1 KGHSH and CDR2 LQKENI. The CDR3: CASSYTREETQYF. As DNA, the CDR3 is TGTGCCAGCTCATACACCAGGGAAGAGACCCAGTACTTC.

The chain has TRBV6-6 and TRBJ2-7, with 7 bases matching TRBD1. The CDR3 loop spans 14 amino acids. CDR1 MNHNY and CDR2 SVGAGI come from the germline V gene (reference sequence). The ends lost 6 bases at V and 4 bases at J; junction bases unmatched: 9. This chain's CDR3 is CASRDGQELYEQYF. In nucleotides, the CDR3 is TGTGCCAGCAGAGACGGACAGGAACTATACGAGCAGTACTTC.

The chain recombines TRBV30 with TRBJ2-1; D gene ambiguous. Trimming removed 0 bases from V and 9 bases from J, with 3 bases in between. Germline-derived CDR1 and CDR2 are GTSNPN and SVGIG (reference sequence). The CDR3 sequence is 10 residues long. CDR3 protein: CAWSVSEQFF. The CDR3 bases are TGTGCCTGGAGTGTGAGTGAGCAGTTCTTC.

The V gene is TRBV7-9, the J gene TRBJ2-1; a weak D match, TRBD2 (7 bases). Germline CDR1 is SEHNR and CDR2 is FQNEAQ (reference sequence). V was shortened by 9 bases and J by 4 bases, with 22 bases between the two germline ends. CDR3 size: 16 residues. The DNA of the CDR3 is TGTGCCAGACCCTGGGGGGGCTGGACCCATTACAATGAGCAGTTCTTC. This gives the protein CARPWGGWTHYNEQFF.

This sequence joins TRBV28 and TRBJ2-7; TRBD2 matches at 10 bases. From germline, CDR1 is MDHEN and CDR2 SYDVKM. J gave up 3 bases and V 4 bases, and 6 bases lay outside the gene matches. CDR3 length equals 15 residues. CDR3 DNA sequence: TGTGCCAGCAGTTCCTCACTAGCGGGGTACTACGAGCAGTACTTC. The encoded protein is CASSSSLAGYYEQYF.

The V gene is TRBV5-6, the J gene TRBJ2-3; the D is unclear. This CDR3 is built from 16 residues. V lost 4 bases and J 1 base, leaving 16 bases between the germline ends. Germline V lookup: CDR1 SGHDT, CDR2 YYEEEE. CDR3 sequence: CASSPRRNQGTDTQYF. The DNA for the CDR3 is TGTGCCAGCAGCCCTCGTCGGAACCAAGGCACAGATACGCAGTATTTT.

The V gene is TRBV9, the J gene TRBJ2-1, with D possibly being TRBD1 or TRBD2 (5 bases each). The V and J ends lost 6 bases and 0 bases respectively, with 13 bases between them. Germline V lookup: CDR1 SGDLS, CDR2 YYNGEE. The CDR3 has 15 amino acids. The CDR3 loop reads CASTPGTLSYNEQFF. The DNA for the CDR3 is TGTGCCAGCACCCCGGGGACCCTCTCCTACAATGAGCAGTTCTTC.

The rearrangement joins TRBV29-1 to TRBJ1-1, with 11 bases fitting TRBD1. V trimming: 6 bases; J trimming: 8 bases; junction bases outside the gene matches: 5. This CDR3 has 12 residues. In germline, CDR1 is SQVTM, CDR2 ANQGSEA. CDR3 nucleotides: TGCAGCGTCAAGGACAGGGGGCAGGAAGCTTTCTTT. Translated: CSVKDRGQEAFF.

The rearrangement joins TRBV2 to TRBJ2-2, with 10 bases matching TRBD2. J lost 6 bases, V lost 4 bases, and 5 bases had no gene match. Germline lookup yields CDR1 SNHLY and CDR2 FYNNEI. The CDR3 extends over 15 amino acids. The CDR3 region has the DNA TGTGCCAGCAGTGTTCTAGCGGGAGCTCCCGGGGAGCTGTTTTTT. Translated: CASSVLAGAPGELFF. Combining the CDR3 with reference TRBV2 and TRBJ2-2 gives the whole variable domain EPEVTQTPSHQVTQMGQEVILRCVPISNHLYFYWYRQILGQKVEFLVSFYNNEISEKSEIFDDQFSVERPDGSNFTLKIRSTKLEDSAMYFCASSVLAGAPGELFFGEGSRLTVL.

This clone was picked up a small number of times. The chain has TRBV7-9 and TRBJ1-5, with D unresolved. The CDR3 runs to 15 residues. CDR1 and CDR2 (germline): SEHNR, FQNEAQ (reference sequence). Trimming removed 1 base at V and 0 bases at J, with 7 bases between. Written as DNA, the CDR3 is TGTGCCAGCAGCTTAGAGCCCTATAGCAATCAGCCCCAGCATTTT. Translation: CASSLEPYSNQPQHF.

The genes are TRBV9 and TRBJ1-1; D may be TRBD1 (5 bases). The CDR3 covers 17 residues. CDR1 is SGDLS and CDR2 is YYNGEE in the germline V gene. The V and J ends lost 4 bases and 3 bases respectively, with 22 bases between them. As DNA, the CDR3 is TGTGCCAGCAGCCGAGCCACCTACAGGACGGGGGACACTGAAGCTTTCTTT. Its translation: CASSRATYRTGDTEAFF.

The gene calls are TRBV7-6 and TRBJ2-7; 13 bases match TRBD2. V shed 3 bases, J shed 3 bases, and the junction held 2 bases outside the gene matches. CDR1 is SGHVS and CDR2 is FNYEAQ in the germline V gene. The length of the CDR3 is 15 residues. The CDR3 here is CASSFTSGRDYEQYF. CDR3 coding DNA: TGTGCCAGCAGCTTCACTAGCGGGAGGGACTACGAGCAGTACTTC.

The chain uses TRBV10-3 and TRBJ2-5, with D uncertain. Germline V gene data show CDR1 as ENHRY and CDR2 as SYGVKD. V was cut by 3 bases and J by 1 base, with 9 bases left in between. This CDR3 has 14 residues. The CDR3 is CAISEADSQETQYF. For the CDR3, the DNA is TGTGCCATCAGTGAAGCAGATTCCCAAGAGACCCAGTACTTC.